The 23 T cell receptor beta chains below come from one sample, sequenced in a study of shared clonotypes between healthy human individuals. The assay was immunoSEQ multiplex PCR, and TCRdb's table has in-frame clones only and misses some. The table includes some 480,000 clones, approximately 79% detected once. Sequenced sample: PBMCs. These receptors were collected from a woman aged 40 to 55 in good health. Some clones in this sample may be carry-over from other donors' samples.

This sequence joins TRBV27 and TRBJ2-1; the D gene is possibly TRBD2 (6 bases). The V end was cut by 0 bases, the J end by 4 bases, with 10 bases between. CDR1 is MNHEY and CDR2 is SMNVEV in the germline V gene (reference sequence). The CDR3 loop spans 15 amino acids. For the CDR3, the DNA is TGTGCCAGCAGTTTATCCGGACTATTTTACAATGAGCAGTTCTTC. It codes for CASSLSGLFYNEQFF.

This chain connects TRBV28 to TRBJ2-7; D remains ambiguous. CDR1 is MDHEN, CDR2 SYDVKM, per germline. The CDR3 length is 16 residues. V dropped 6 bases and J dropped 3 bases, with 21 bases sitting between them. CDR3 sequence: CASRGPSGRTLYEQYF. The CDR3 DNA follows: TGTGCCAGCAGAGGGCCCTCGGGCCGGACCCTCTACGAGCAGTACTTC. Based on the CDR3 plus reference TRBV28 and TRBJ2-7, the full variable domain is DVKVTQSSRYLVKRTGEKVFLECVQDMDHENMFWYRQDPGLGLRLIYFSYDVKMKEKGDIPEGYSVSREKKERFSLILESASTNQTSMYLCASRGPSGRTLYEQYFGPGTRLTVT.

V and J are TRBV29-1 and TRBJ2-2, with D perhaps being TRBD1 or TRBD2 (5 bases each). V lost 5 bases to trimming and J lost 0 bases, with 10 bases between them. Germline V CDR1 and CDR2: SQVTM, ANQGSEA. The CDR3 is 14 residues long. The CDR3 nucleotides read TGCAGCGTTCGGGGACCCGCGAACACCGGGGAGCTGTTTTTT. It yields the protein CSVRGPANTGELFF.

This clone was seen only a few times. The J gene is TRBJ2-3, the V gene TRBV12-5; no reliable D call. With 4 bases removed from V and 6 bases from J, the gap between germline ends came to 17 bases. The CDR3 has 15 amino acids. From germline, CDR1 is LGHNT and CDR2 FRNRAP. CDR3 sequence: CASGSGSTFTDTQYF. For the CDR3, the DNA is TGTGCTAGTGGTTCCGGGTCGACTTTTACGGATACGCAGTATTTT. Based on the CDR3 plus reference TRBV12-5 and TRBJ2-3, the full variable domain is DARVTQTPRHKVTEMGQEVTMRCQPILGHNTVFWYRQTMMQGLELLAYFRNRAPLDDSGMPKDRFSAEMPDATLATLKIQPSEPRDSAVYFCASGSGSTFTDTQYFGPGTRLTVL.

This clone was detected only a few times. This chain joins TRBV7-3 and TRBJ2-1; 11 bases map to TRBD2. The ends lost 5 bases at V and 8 bases at J; junction bases unmatched: 8. Germline CDR1 is SGHTA and CDR2 is FQGTGA. This CDR3 comprises 15 residues. The DNA of the CDR3 is TGTGCCAGCAGCCCATTAGCGGGAGGGGGGCATGAGCAGTTCTTC. Protein: CASSPLAGGGHEQFF.

Ten or more counts support this clone. The chain joins TRBV25-1 to TRBJ2-1; 7 nucleotides align to TRBD1. The germline V gene has CDR1 MGHDK and CDR2 SYGVNS. V lost 3 bases and J lost 9; bases outside the gene matches: 14. CDR3 length: 16 residues. CDR3 amino acids: CASSELGTEDVGEQFF. Here the CDR3 DNA reads TGTGCCAGCAGTGAGCTCGGGACAGAAGATGTTGGTGAGCAGTTCTTC.

This chain uses TRBV10-2 with TRBJ2-3; the D gene is possibly TRBD2 (6 bases). There are 15 residues in the CDR3. Trimming stripped 1 base from V and 2 bases from J, with 10 bases between. Germline CDR1 is WSHSY and CDR2 is SAAADI. The CDR3 region is CASSELDYPTDTQYF. Here the CDR3 DNA reads TGCGCCAGCAGTGAGTTGGACTACCCCACAGATACGCAGTATTTT.

The chain has TRBV6-6 and TRBJ2-7, with 9 bases fitting TRBD2. The CDR3 is 15 residues long. With 0 bases clipped from V and 7 bases from J, the junction kept 7 bases outside the gene matches. Germline V gene lookup returns CDR1 MNHNY and CDR2 SVGAGI (reference sequence). CDR3 in DNA: TGTGCCAGCAGTTACTCTAGCGGGAGCCACGGGGAGCAGTACTTC. This sequence encodes CASSYSSGSHGEQYF.

The chain links TRBV7-2 to TRBJ2-3, with D perhaps TRBD1 (6 bases). This CDR3 contains 12 residues. V was cut by 4 bases and J by 11 bases, with 13 bases left in between. The germline V gene encodes CDR1 SGHTA and CDR2 FQGNSA. CDR3 nucleotides: TGTGCCAGCAGCTACACAGGGAAGGGGCAGTATTTT. This gives the protein CASSYTGKGQYF.

The chain has TRBV11-2 and TRBJ2-5; D ambiguous. Matching the DNA end better, TRBJ2-7 makes the J call doubtful. Germline lookup yields CDR1 SGHAT and CDR2 FQNNGV. The CDR3 has 14 amino acids. The CDR3 sequence: CASSFTGRQYEQYF. The DNA for the CDR3 is TGTGCCAGCAGCTTCACGGGCAGGCAATACGAGCAGTACTTC.

This chain uses TRBV10-3 with TRBJ2-7; D might be TRBD1 (5 bases). The CDR3 extends over 15 amino acids. Looked up from germline, CDR1 is ENHRY and CDR2 is SYGVKD. Between the trimmed V and J ends, which lost 3 bases and 5 bases, there was a span of 17 bases. The CDR3 bases are TGTGCCATCAGTGATTTAGGCCAGGGTGGTAACGAGCAGTACTTC. Protein: CAISDLGQGGNEQYF.

This chain uses TRBV19 with TRBJ2-7; D gene uncertain. This CDR3 region has 15 residues. V lost 4 bases and J lost 0, with 13 bases in between. CDR1 is LNHDA and CDR2 is SQIVND in the germline V gene (reference sequence). CDR3 residues: CASSSQGASSYEQYF. CDR3 DNA: TGTGCCAGTAGTAGTCAAGGCGCGAGCTCCTACGAGCAGTACTTC.

This clone turned up a few times. The rearrangement links TRBV5-4 to TRBJ2-2; the D is unclear. CDR1 and CDR2 (germline): SGHNT, YYREEE (reference sequence). Trimming pared 0 bases from V and 3 bases from J, leaving 3 bases between. CDR3 length: 13 amino acids. The chain's CDR3 is CASSLDHTGELFF. The CDR3 nucleotides are TGTGCCAGCAGCTTGGATCACACCGGGGAGCTGTTTTTT.

The V and J genes are TRBV2 and TRBJ2-1; TRBD2 aligns across 9 bases. Germline V lookup: CDR1 SNHLY, CDR2 FYNNEI. The CDR3 spans 14 residues. V gave up 5 bases and J gave up 3 bases; unmatched junction bases: 2. In DNA form, the CDR3 reads TGTGCCAGCAGTACGACTAGCGGCTACAATGAGCAGTTCTTC. It encodes CASSTTSGYNEQFF.

The V call is TRBV2, the J call TRBJ1-1, with 7 bases fitting TRBD1. The germline CDR1 and CDR2 sequences are SNHLY and FYNNEI. The CDR3 sequence is 14 residues long. V lost 4 bases and J lost 2; bases outside the gene matches: 4. The DNA for the CDR3 is TGTGCCAGCAGTGCAAGGGACAGCAACACTGAAGCTTTCTTT. Amino acids: CASSARDSNTEAFF.

This chain uses TRBV4-1 with TRBJ1-1; a weak D match, TRBD1 (5 bases). Germline V lookup: CDR1 MGHRA, CDR2 YSYEKL. The CDR3 spans 13 residues. The V gene lost 1 base and the J gene lost 4 bases, with 7 bases spanning the gap. The CDR3, as DNA: TGCGCCAGCAGCCAAGCAGGGATCACTGAAGCTTTCTTT. Its protein is CASSQAGITEAFF.

This clone has only a few counts. The V and J genes are TRBV5-4 and TRBJ2-7; 8 nucleotides match TRBD1. The length of the CDR3 is 15 residues. CDR1 and CDR2 from the germline V gene are SGHNT and YYREEE (reference sequence). J was trimmed by 0 bases and V by 1 base; bases with no gene match: 3. The CDR3: CASSLPTGGSYEQYF. CDR3 nucleotide sequence: TGTGCCAGCAGCTTGCCCACAGGGGGCTCCTACGAGCAGTACTTC.

The V and J genes are TRBV27 and TRBJ1-2; D might be TRBD1 (5 bases). The CDR3 has 15 residues. CDR1 and CDR2 from the germline V gene are MNHEY and SMNVEV (reference sequence). V lost 2 bases and J lost 3, with 13 bases in between. Here the CDR3 DNA reads TGTGCCAGCAGTTTAAGGGGTGGGATGGACTATGGCTACACCTTC. Protein sequence: CASSLRGGMDYGYTF.

This clone has just a few counts. The chain joins TRBV18 to TRBJ2-5, with D possibly being TRBD2 (6 bases). This CDR3 is built from 16 residues. Trimming removed 3 bases at V and 11 bases at J, with 25 bases between. Germline values: CDR1 KGHSH, CDR2 LQKENI. CDR3 coding DNA: TGTGCCAGCTCACCGATCGGTAGCGGCTCAGGGTGGGAGCAGTACTTC. Its protein product is CASSPIGSGSGWEQYF.

There are many counts of this clone. This rearrangement joins TRBV7-8 to TRBJ1-5; 11 positions match TRBD1. Germline values: CDR1 SGHVS, CDR2 FQNEAQ. The V gene end was trimmed by 4 bases and the J gene end by 2 bases; junction bases not matched to a gene: 7. This CDR3 region has 17 residues. Here the CDR3 reads CASSSRTGGRGNQPQHF. DNA of the CDR3: TGTGCCAGCAGCTCCAGGACAGGGGGCCGGGGCAATCAGCCCCAGCATTTT.

This chain uses TRBV5-1 with TRBJ2-1; TRBD2 aligns across 9 bases. The J segment lost 0 bases and the V segment lost 3 bases, leaving 4 bases of the junction unmatched. The CDR3 is 16 residues long. Germline CDR1 SGHRS, CDR2 YFSETQ. The chain's CDR3 is CASSSLAGDSYNEQFF. CDR3 DNA: TGCGCCAGCAGCTCTTTAGCGGGAGACTCCTACAATGAGCAGTTCTTC.

The chain recombines TRBV4-3 with TRBJ2-3; 10 bases are a match to TRBD2. The CDR3 runs to 16 residues. The V segment lost 1 base and the J segment 5 bases; nucleotides outside the gene matches: 6. Germline CDR1 reads LGHNA; CDR2 reads YSLEER. The DNA of the CDR3 is TGCGCCAGCAGCCAAGGGACTAGCGGTTATTTAGATACGCAGTATTTT. Translating it yields CASSQGTSGYLDTQYF.

This sequence joins TRBV30 and TRBJ2-5, with D uncertain. CDR1 and CDR2 from the germline V gene are GTSNPN and SVGIG (reference sequence). This CDR3 has 12 amino acids. V gave up 4 bases and J gave up 3 bases, with 9 bases separating them. The CDR3 protein is CAWNRAEETQYF. CDR3 nucleotide sequence: TGTGCCTGGAATCGGGCGGAAGAGACCCAGTACTTC.